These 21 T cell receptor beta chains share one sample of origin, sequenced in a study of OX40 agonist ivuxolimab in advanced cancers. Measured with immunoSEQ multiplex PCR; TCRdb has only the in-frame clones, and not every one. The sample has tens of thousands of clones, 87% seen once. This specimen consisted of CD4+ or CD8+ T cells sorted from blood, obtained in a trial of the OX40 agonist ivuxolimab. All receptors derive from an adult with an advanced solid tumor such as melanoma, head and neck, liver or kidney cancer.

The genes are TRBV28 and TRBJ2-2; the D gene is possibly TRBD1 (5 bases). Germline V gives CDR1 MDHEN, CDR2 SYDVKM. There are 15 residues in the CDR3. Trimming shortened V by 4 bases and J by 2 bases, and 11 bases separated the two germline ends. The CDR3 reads CASSSTGVNTGELFF. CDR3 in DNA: TGTGCCAGCAGTTCAACAGGTGTAAACACCGGGGAGCTGTTTTTT.

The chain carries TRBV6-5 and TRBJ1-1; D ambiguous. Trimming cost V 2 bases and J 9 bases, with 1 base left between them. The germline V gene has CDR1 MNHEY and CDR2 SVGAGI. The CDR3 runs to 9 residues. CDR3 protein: CASSYKAFF. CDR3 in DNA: TGTGCCAGCAGTTACAAAGCTTTCTTT.

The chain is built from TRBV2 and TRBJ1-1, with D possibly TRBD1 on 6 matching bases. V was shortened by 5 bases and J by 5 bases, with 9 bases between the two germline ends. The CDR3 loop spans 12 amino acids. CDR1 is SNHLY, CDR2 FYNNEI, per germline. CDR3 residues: CASSPGETEAFF. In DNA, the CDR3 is TGTGCCAGCAGTCCAGGGGAAACTGAAGCTTTCTTT.

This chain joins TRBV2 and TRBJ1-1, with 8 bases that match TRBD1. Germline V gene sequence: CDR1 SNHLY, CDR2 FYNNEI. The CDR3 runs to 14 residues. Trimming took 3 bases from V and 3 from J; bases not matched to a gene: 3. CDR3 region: CASSDRTGYTEAFF. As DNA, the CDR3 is TGTGCCAGCAGTGACCGGACAGGGTACACTGAAGCTTTCTTT.

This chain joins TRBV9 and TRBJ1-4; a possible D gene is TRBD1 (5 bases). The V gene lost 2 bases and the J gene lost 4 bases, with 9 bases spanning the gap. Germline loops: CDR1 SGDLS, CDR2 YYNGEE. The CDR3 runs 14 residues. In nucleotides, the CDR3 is TGTGCCAGCAGCGTCCGGGGGGGTAATGAAAAACTGTTTTTT. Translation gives CASSVRGGNEKLFF.

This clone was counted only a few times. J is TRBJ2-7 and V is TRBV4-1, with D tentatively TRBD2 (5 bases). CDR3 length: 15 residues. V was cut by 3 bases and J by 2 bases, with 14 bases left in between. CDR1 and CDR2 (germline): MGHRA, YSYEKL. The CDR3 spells CASSQERVSTYEQYF. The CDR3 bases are TGCGCCAGCAGCCAGGAGAGGGTCTCCACCTACGAGCAGTACTTC.

Written as DNA, the CDR3 is TGTGCCAGTAGTGCGGGGTTGGGCTATGGCTACACCTTC. Translated, it gives CASSAGLGYGYTF. This chain joins TRBV19 and TRBJ1-2, with D unresolved. Trimming took 5 bases from V and 4 from J, leaving 11 bases between them. Germline V gene lookup returns CDR1 LNHDA and CDR2 SQIVND (reference sequence). The CDR3 runs 13 residues.

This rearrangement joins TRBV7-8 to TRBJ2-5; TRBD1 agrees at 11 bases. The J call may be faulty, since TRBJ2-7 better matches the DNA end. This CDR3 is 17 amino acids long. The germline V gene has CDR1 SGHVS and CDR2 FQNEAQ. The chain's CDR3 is CASSLGGRGQGGYEQYF. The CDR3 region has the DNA TGTGCCAGCAGCTTAGGTGGGAGGGGACAGGGGGGATACGAGCAGTACTTC.

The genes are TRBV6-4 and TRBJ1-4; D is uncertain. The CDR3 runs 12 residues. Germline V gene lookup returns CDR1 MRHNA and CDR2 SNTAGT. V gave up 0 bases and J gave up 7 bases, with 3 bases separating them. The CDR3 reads CASSDSFEKLFF. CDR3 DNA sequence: TGTGCCAGCAGTGACTCCTTTGAAAAACTGTTTTTT.

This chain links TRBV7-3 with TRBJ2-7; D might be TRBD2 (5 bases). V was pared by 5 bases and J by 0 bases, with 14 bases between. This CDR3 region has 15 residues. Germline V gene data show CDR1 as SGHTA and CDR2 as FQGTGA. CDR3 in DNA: TGTGCCAGCAGCGTTAGCGCCTTGAGCTCCTACGAGCAGTACTTC. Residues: CASSVSALSSYEQYF.

This CDR3 is CASSLASTVNTEAFF. In DNA, the CDR3 is TGTGCCAGCAGCTTAGCCTCGACGGTAAACACTGAAGCTTTCTTT. The V and J genes are TRBV11-2 and TRBJ1-1; D ambiguous. This CDR3 spans 15 amino acids. The V end lost 1 base, the J end lost 2 bases, and 11 bases lay between the germline ends. CDR1 and CDR2 from the germline V gene are SGHAT and FQNNGV.

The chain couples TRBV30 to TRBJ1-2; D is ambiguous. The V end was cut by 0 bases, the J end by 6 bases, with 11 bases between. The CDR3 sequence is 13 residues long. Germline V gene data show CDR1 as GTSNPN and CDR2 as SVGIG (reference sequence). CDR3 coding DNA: TGTGCCTGGAGTGTATTCGCCGGGGATGGCTACACCTTC. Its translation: CAWSVFAGDGYTF. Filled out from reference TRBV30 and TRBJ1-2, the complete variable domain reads SQTIHQWPATLVQPVGSPLSLECTVEGTSNPNLYWYRQAAGRGLQLLFYSVGIGQISSEVPQNLSASRPQDRQFILSSKKLLLSDSGFYLCAWSVFAGDGYTFGSGTRLTVV.

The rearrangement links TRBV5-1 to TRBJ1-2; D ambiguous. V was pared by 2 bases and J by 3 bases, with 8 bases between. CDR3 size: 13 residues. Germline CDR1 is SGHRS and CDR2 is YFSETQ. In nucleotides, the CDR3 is TGCGCCAGCAGCTTAGACGGTGACTATGGCTACACCTTC. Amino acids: CASSLDGDYGYTF.

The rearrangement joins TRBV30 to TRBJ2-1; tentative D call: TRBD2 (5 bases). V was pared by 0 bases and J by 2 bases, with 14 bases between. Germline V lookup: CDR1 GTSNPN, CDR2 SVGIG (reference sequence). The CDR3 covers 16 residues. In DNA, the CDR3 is TGTGCCTGGAGTGTACGGCCCCGGGGTACCTACAATGAGCAGTTCTTC. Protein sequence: CAWSVRPRGTYNEQFF.

The CDR3 loop reads CASSLDRRGEQYF. In nucleotides, the CDR3 is TGTGCCAGCAGCCTTGACAGGAGGGGCGAGCAGTACTTC. V is TRBV14 and J is TRBJ2-7, with D tentatively TRBD1 or TRBD2 (6 bases each). Germline V gene lookup returns CDR1 SGHDN and CDR2 FVKESK. The V and J ends lost 4 bases and 6 bases respectively, with 13 bases between them. This CDR3 has 13 residues.

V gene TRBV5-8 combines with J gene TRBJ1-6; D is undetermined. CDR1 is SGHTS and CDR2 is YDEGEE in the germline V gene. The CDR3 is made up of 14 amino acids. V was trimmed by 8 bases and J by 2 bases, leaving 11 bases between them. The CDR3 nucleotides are TGTGCCAGTCGGAGGGTGACCTATAATTCACCCCTCCACTTT. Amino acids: CASRRVTYNSPLHF.

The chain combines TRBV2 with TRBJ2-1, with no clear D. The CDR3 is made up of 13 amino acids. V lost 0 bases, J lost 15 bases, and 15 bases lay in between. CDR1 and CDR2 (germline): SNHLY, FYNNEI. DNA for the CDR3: TGTGCCAGCAGTGAAGCGCTAGAGGCGGTTTCGTTCTTC. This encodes CASSEALEAVSFF.

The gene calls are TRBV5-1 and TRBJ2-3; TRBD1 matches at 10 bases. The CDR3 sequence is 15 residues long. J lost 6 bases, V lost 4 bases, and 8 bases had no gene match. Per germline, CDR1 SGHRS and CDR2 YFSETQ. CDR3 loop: CASSGGTGDWDTQYF. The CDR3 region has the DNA TGCGCCAGCAGCGGCGGGACAGGGGATTGGGATACGCAGTATTTT.

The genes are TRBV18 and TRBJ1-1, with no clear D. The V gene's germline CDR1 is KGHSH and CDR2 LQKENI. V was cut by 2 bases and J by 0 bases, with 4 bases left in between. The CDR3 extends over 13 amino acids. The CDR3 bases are TGTGCCAGCTCACCAGCGATGAACACTGAAGCTTTCTTT. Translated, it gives CASSPAMNTEAFF.

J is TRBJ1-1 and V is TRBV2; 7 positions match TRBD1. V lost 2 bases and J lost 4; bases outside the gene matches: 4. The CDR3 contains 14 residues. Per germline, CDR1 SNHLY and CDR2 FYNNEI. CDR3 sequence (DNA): TGTGCCAGCAGTGAATGGGCAGGGGGCACTGAAGCTTTCTTT. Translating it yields CASSEWAGGTEAFF.

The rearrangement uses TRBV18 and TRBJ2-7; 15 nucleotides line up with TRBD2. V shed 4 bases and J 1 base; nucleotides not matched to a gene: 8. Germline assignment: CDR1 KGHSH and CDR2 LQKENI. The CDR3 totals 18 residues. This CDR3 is CASSLGLAGGYLSYEQYF. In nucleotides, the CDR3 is TGTGCCAGCTCACTCGGACTAGCGGGAGGGTACTTGTCCTACGAGCAGTACTTC. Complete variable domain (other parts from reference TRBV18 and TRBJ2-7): NAGVMQNPRHLVRRRGQEARLRCSPMKGHSHVYWYRQLPEEGLKFMVYLQKENIIDESGMPKERFSAEFPKEGPSILRIQQVVRGDSAAYFCASSLGLAGGYLSYEQYFGPGTRLTVT.